The source of this T cell receptor (beta chain) is a study of blood T cells in healthy people across ages. CDR1 and CDR2 (germline): SGDLS, YYNGEE. This CDR3 is 16 amino acids long. The V gene end was trimmed by 2 bases and the J gene end by 3 bases; junction bases not matched to a gene: 9. This clonotype turned up a few times. As yet, its antigen is unknown. A sample-barcoded 5' primer and a J-beta primer mix were used in a second PCR of roughly 7 to 12 cycles. Using its own MiXCR run on the 5' RACE reads, TCRdb lists one record per CDR3 protein. The table lists nearly 1 million distinct CDR3 sequences, just over 50% of them singletons. Study-level results: Older age went with lower TCR beta diversity per million T cells, in a roughly linear way.

Source material: blood. The chain uses TRBV9 and TRBJ2-5; 8 bases match TRBD2. This receptor was taken from a woman in her sixties or seventies in good health. Here the CDR3 reads CASSVRSGIQKETQYF. CDR3 in DNA: TGTGCCAGCAGCGTTCGTAGCGGGATCCAGAAAGAGACCCAGTACTTC.